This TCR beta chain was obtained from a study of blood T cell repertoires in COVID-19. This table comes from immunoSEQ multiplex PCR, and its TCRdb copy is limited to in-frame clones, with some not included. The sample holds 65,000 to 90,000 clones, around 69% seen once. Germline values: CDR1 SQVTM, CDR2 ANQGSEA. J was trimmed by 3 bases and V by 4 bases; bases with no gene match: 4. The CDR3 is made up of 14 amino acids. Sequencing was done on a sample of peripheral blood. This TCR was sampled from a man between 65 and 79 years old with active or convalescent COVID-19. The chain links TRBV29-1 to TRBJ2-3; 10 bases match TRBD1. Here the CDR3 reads CSVGGQGKTDTQYF. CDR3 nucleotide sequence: TGCAGCGTTGGGGGACAGGGGAAGACAGATACGCAGTATTTT.